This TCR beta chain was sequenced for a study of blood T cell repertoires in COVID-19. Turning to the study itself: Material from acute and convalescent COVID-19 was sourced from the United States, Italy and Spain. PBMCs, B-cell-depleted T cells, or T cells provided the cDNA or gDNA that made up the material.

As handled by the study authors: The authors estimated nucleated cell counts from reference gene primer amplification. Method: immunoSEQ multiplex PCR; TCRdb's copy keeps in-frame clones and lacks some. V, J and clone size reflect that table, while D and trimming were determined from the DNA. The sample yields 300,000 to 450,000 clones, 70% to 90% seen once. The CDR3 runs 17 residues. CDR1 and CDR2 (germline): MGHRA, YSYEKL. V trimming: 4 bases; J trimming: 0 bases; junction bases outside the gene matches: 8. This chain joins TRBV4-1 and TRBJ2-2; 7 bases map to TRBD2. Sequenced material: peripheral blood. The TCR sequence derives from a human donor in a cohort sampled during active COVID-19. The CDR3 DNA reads TGCGCCAGCAGCCCGGGGAGGGCCAGGTCGAACACCGGGGAGCTGTTTTTT. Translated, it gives CASSPGRARSNTGELFF.